The present T cell receptor (beta chain) was sequenced within a study of cytomegalovirus exposure and HLA in healthy donors (dated by TCRdb to 2016 to 2017). Background for the entire study: An earlier analysis of fewer than 750 of the donors reported about 300 Gb of sequence data and 95 million to 140 million unique TCR beta sequences obtained from 180 million or so T cells. An early release covering about 600 HLA-typed donors comprised around 300 gigabases of sequencing data and approximately 80 million unique TCR sequences. Among the roughly 390 genotyped donors, around 81% belonged to the genetic ancestry cluster associated with self-reported Caucasian donors. The study aimed to test whether cataloging public T cell receptors could reveal signatures of past pathogen exposure. Using immunosequencing, the study profiled T cell repertoires from 640 or so subjects and related those repertoires to cytomegalovirus serostatus. In addition to the first cohort of about 650 subjects, a separate validation cohort of 120 different subjects was used. To predict cytomegalovirus infection status, the study combined high-throughput TCR immunosequencing, statistical association of individual TCRs with disease status, and machine learning. A later analysis re-examined previously published TCR beta repertoires from around 670 donors and added high-resolution HLA genotyping to investigate patterns of TCR occurrence. Rather than using new phenotypic data, the later analysis identified candidate immune exposures from TCR beta sequences and from how often those sequences occurred across donors. An earlier analysis of 500 to 650 of the donors applied high-throughput TCR beta sequencing to assess whether each TCR beta V gene segment acted as functional or pseudogenic. Donor age, sex, ethnicity and CMV serostatus were compiled together with the repertoire data. Genome-wide SNP genotypes for about 65% of the roughly 670 donors were used in a later genetic analysis, which treated that subset as a discovery cohort. Every discovery cohort repertoire had been produced on one sequencing platform. HLA typing included class I and class II loci at four-digit resolution. Typing coverage differed by locus: A, B, C, DRB1 and DQB1 were typed in roughly 620-630 donors, DQA1 in 522, DPA1 in nearly 610, and DPB1 in around 490. About 5 DR-DQ haplotypes were handled as single units for association and clustering, since linkage in the cohort was strong. Among about 410 genotyped donors of the cohort, an average of around 220,000 unique TCR beta nucleotide sequences was sequenced per donor, of which roughly 17% were non-productive. Points the paper makes about the study in general: According to a later analysis, most CMV-associated TCR beta chains appeared to be HLA-restricted, and the HLA associations seemed to be driven largely by CMV exposure. In a later genetic analysis, a missense DCLRE1C variant was associated with V-gene and J-gene trimming of TCR beta chains, and the association was replicated in an independent cohort. A further reported finding was that TCR beta sequences accurately predicted the HLA-A and HLA-B alleles for most subjects in the first cohort. Roughly uniform sequencing depth across donors was assumed in presence/absence analyses, although this assumption may not hold. In a later analysis, several top co-occurrence clusters were reported to appear linked to parvovirus B19, influenza, CMV and Epstein-Barr virus. Because HLA typing was missing for some donors at each locus, association tests included only the typed subset. The study gave a list of about 170 TCR beta chains associated with cytomegalovirus. A group of highly shared sequence variants was considered likely to be a technical artifact of the sequencing pipeline. The authors suggested that the approach could potentially be generalized to other disease states and immunological phenotypes. The only immune exposure information available for the cohort was CMV serostatus. The classifier was reported to diagnose cytomegalovirus status with high specificity and sensitivity in both the original and validation cohorts. In a later analysis, about 17,000 TCR beta sequences were associated with specific HLA alleles at a false discovery rate of 0.05. Because counts were too low, 15 to 20 rarely observed V segments, including chromosome 9 orphons, were left out of the earlier analysis of approximately 580 of the donors. Linkage disequilibrium might explain the correlated functional status among segregating V segments, but an unknown experimental factor could not be excluded. Three of the identified cytomegalovirus-associated TCR beta chains were confirmed in vitro to be specific for cytomegalovirus antigens. Compared with equally common non-associated chains, HLA-associated TCR beta chains in a later analysis were more clonally expanded and had lower generation probabilities. Compared with the roughly 710-donor mean, donors in an Asian-associated ancestry cluster had fewer N-insertions in productive TCRs, according to a later genetic analysis. Most TCR sequences were seen in very few donors, while some public TCRs were found in many individuals. This cohort had only TCR beta chains sequenced, and the lack of alpha or paired-chain data limited which features could be detected. Broadly in line with IMGT annotations, most TCR beta V segments showed up in productive rearrangements about 87% or about 30% of the time in an earlier analysis of 450 to 750 of the donors. According to a later analysis, TCR association rates differed among HLA loci, with DRB1 alleles showing the most associated TCRs and HLA-C alleles showing the fewest. Strong co-occurrence of HLA alleles, especially DR and DQ, made assigning TCR associations to individual alleles difficult.

Libraries were prepared through the immunoSEQ multiplex PCR assay. A mixture of 60 forward primers for TCR Vbeta segments and 13 reverse primers for TCR Jbeta segments was used in the multiplex PCR. Amplification of the CDR3 region of rearranged TCR beta genes was performed with a multiplex PCR assay on genomic DNA. The amplified TCR beta libraries were sequenced on the Illumina HiSeq System as 87-base-pair reads. Turning to the authors' computational methods: A later analysis tallied approximately 87 million unique TCR beta chains across the 660 or so repertoires, and about 12 million of those chains were shared by two or more donors. Raw reads were error-corrected and collapsed into unique sequences with a nearest-neighbor algorithm that merged closely related sequences to remove PCR and sequencing errors. Alignment of CDR3 sequences to IMGT reference sequences was used to assign V, D and J gene segments. Each retained sequence needed at least a six-nucleotide match to both a V gene segment and a J gene segment. A rearrangement counted as productive if the CDR3 had no stop codons and remained in frame with V and J, and every other rearrangement counted as non-productive. CDR3 was defined according to IMGT convention as the region running from the second conserved V-encoded cysteine to the conserved J-encoded phenylalanine. In an earlier analysis of more than 550 of the donors, sequences lacking an unambiguous match to a single V gene segment were excluded. An earlier analysis of approximately 590 of the donors called V segments functional above 56.7% productive rearrangements and segregating when the between-donor standard deviation exceeded 5%. To diagnose cytomegalovirus status from the catalog of TCR beta chain sequences, a statistical classification framework was built. V and J gene assignment, in a later analysis, came from comparing TCR nucleotide sequences with IMGT/GENE-DB human TR gene sequences. Using the TCRdist pipeline, a later analysis assigned CDR3 sequences along with most-parsimonious VDJ recombination scenarios. In a later analysis, each TCR beta chain was defined by its CDR3 amino acid sequence together with its V-gene family, and reads without a unique V-gene family were excluded. In a later analysis, 450 to 600 highly shared, low-generation-probability nucleotide sequences were removed to address suspected cross-contamination and a sequencing artifact. In a later analysis, a clonal expansion index was calculated for each public chain from normalized within-repertoire ranks of inferred template counts. In a later analysis, generation probabilities were computed using a VDJ recombination model fitted to out-of-frame rearrangements, and the results were checked against IGoR. Hypergeometric tests were used in a later analysis to score TCR-TCR, TCR-HLA and TCR-CMV co-occurrence, with a repertoire-size bias correction applied to the TCR pairs. False discovery rates were estimated in a later analysis by permuting HLA or CMV assignments 20 times. In a later analysis, co-occurring TCRs were grouped using DBSCAN, with TCRdist sequence similarity added in when clustering inside HLA-allele-positive subsets. Co-occurrence clustering excluded repertoires with fewer than 30,000 or more than 120,000 public chains, plus five with anomalous nucleotide sharing. TCRdb holds this immuneACCESS table with in-frame rearrangements only. Some clones are missing; in checked studies, unresolved V genes explain under half, and the rest has no known cause. Clonal size and the V and J genes are those of that table, whereas D and trimming came from the DNA. This sample holds 150,000 or so clones; 77% were observed only once. The ten largest clones represent around 1.7% of the sample.

In total, around 600 healthy bone marrow donors made up the cohort. At the time of sampling, all cohort members were nominally healthy, though unrecorded immune exposures were likely present. The donor was CMV seronegative and belonged to the group of 352 seronegative cohort members. A peripheral blood sample was collected from each donor, and TCR beta sequencing was performed on peripheral blood mononuclear cells. Genomic DNA extraction from the blood cell samples was performed with the Qiagen DNeasy Blood Extraction Kit. A word on this clone: Its antigen is not yet known. No base quality information exists; no much larger clone differs at one position.

The clonotype comes from a female donor in good health and CMV-seronegative. Sequenced input: PBMCs.

The CDR3 protein sequence reads: CASSVIGTGEGTEAFF. The sequenced DNA: TGTGCCAGCAGCGTAATAGGGACAGGGGAGGGCACTGAAGCTTTCTTT. The sequence links TRBV9 to TRBJ1-1, with 10 bases aligning to TRBD1. From V the trimming removes 1 base and from J it removes 4 bases, while the gene matches leave 7 bases of the junction unaccounted for. Taken from the germline V gene, the CDR1 and CDR2 loops are SGDLS and YYNGEE. The CDR3, cysteine through phenylalanine, is 16 amino acids long. Left in the record is the CDR3 DNA by itself, 48 bases read in frame from the first base.